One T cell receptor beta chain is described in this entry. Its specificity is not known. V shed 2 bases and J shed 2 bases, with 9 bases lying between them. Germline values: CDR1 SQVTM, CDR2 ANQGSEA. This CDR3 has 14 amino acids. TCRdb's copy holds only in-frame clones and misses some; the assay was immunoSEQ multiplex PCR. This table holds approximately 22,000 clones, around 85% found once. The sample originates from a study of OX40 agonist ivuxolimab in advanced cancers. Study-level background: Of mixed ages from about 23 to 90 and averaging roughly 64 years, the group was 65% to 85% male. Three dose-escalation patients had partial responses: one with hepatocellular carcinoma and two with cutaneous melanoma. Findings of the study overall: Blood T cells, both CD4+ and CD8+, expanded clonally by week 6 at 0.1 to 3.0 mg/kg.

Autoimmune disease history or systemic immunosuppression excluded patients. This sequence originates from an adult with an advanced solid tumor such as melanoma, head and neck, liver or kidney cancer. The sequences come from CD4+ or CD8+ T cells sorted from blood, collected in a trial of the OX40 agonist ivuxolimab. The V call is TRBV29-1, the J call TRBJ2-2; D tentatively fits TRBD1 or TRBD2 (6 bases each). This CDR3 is CSVERGDNTGELFF. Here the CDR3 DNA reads TGCAGCGTTGAAAGGGGGGATAACACCGGGGAGCTGTTTTTT.